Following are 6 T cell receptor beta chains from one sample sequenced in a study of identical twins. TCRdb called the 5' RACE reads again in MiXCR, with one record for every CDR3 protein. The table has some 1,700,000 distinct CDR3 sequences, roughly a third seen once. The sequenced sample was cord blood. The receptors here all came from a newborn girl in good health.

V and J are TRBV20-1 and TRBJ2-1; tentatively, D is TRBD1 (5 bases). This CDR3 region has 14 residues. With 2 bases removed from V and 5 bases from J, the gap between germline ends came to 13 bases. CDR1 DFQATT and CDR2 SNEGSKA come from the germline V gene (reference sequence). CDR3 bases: TGCAGTGCTAGATCGTGGGGCGATCACAATGAGCAGTTCTTC. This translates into CSARSWGDHNEQFF.

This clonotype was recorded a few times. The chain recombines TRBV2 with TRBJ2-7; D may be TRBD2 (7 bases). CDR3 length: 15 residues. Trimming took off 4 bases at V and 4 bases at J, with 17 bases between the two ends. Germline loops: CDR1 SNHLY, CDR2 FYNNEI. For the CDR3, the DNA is TGTGCCAGCAGTGCTCCGGAGCGGGGACAATACGAGCAGTACTTC. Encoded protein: CASSAPERGQYEQYF.

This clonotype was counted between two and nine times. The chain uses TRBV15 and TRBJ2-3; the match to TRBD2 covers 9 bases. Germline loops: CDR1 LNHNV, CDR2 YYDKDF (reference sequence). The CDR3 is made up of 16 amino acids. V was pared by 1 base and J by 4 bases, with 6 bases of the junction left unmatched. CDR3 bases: TGTGCCACCAGCAGAGTCATAGCGGGAGTTGCAGATACGCAGTATTTT. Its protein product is CATSRVIAGVADTQYF.

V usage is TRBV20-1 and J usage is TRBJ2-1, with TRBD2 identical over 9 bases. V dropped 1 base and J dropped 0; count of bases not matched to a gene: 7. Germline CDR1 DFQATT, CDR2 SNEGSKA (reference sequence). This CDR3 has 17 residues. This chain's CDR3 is CSARVPLAGYSYNEQFF. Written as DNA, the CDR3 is TGCAGTGCTAGAGTCCCGCTAGCGGGGTACTCCTACAATGAGCAGTTCTTC.

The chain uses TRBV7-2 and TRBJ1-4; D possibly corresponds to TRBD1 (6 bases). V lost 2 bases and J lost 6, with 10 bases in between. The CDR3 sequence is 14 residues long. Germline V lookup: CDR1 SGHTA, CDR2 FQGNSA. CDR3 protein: CASSLQGRDEKLFF. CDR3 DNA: TGTGCCAGCAGCTTACAGGGGCGGGATGAAAAACTGTTTTTT.

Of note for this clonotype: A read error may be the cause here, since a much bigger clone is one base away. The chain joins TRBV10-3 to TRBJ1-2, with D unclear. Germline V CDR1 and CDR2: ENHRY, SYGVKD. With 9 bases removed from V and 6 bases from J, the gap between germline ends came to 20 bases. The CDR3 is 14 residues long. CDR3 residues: CAIQSGDENHGYTF. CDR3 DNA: TGTGCCATACAGTCCGGGGATGAGAACCATGGCTACACCTTC.